A single sample gave rise to the 19 T cell receptor beta chains below, sequenced in a study of blood T cell dynamics during melanoma immunotherapy. The table came from immunoSEQ multiplex PCR; TCRdb's copy has only in-frame clones and leaves some out. The sample has approximately 29,000 clones; 75% to 90% are singletons. The time point: week 3, after first cycle of checkpoint inhibitor. Material: blood, obtained from a patient treated with checkpoint blockade. These receptors were obtained from a human donor with melanoma.

The rearrangement uses TRBV7-2 and TRBJ1-5; 9 bases fit TRBD1. Germline V gene data show CDR1 as SGHTA and CDR2 as FQGNSA. Trimming cost V 5 bases and J 4 bases; bases outside gene matches: 15. This CDR3 comprises 18 residues. CDR3 nucleotide sequence: TGTGCCAGCAGCCCCGGGACAGGGCAAGTACGCGGAAATCAGCCCCAGCATTTT. It yields the protein CASSPGTGQVRGNQPQHF.

The genes are TRBV25-1 and TRBJ2-3, with D possibly matching TRBD2 (6 bases). The V gene lost 8 bases and the J gene lost 0 bases, with 12 bases spanning the gap. The CDR3 extends over 14 amino acids. Germline V gene lookup returns CDR1 MGHDK and CDR2 SYGVNS. The CDR3 sequence: CASWSGPSTDTQYF. The CDR3 DNA follows: TGTGCCAGCTGGAGCGGGCCCAGCACAGATACGCAGTATTTT.

This clone was seen only once. The CDR3 DNA reads as TGTGCCAGCAGTGAAGCGGGGGGCCCCTACGAGCAGTACTTC. Translation: CASSEAGGPYEQYF. This chain uses TRBV6-4 with TRBJ2-7; 9 bases are shared with TRBD2. There are 14 residues in the CDR3. Trimming took 3 bases from V and 2 from J; bases not matched to a gene: 2. From germline, CDR1 is MRHNA and CDR2 SNTAGT.

The chain has TRBV6-5 and TRBJ2-5, with TRBD1 as a possible D gene (5 bases). The CDR3 sequence is 13 residues long. Germline values: CDR1 MNHEY, CDR2 SVGAGI. V was clipped by 6 bases and J by 1 base, with 9 bases between them. This CDR3 reads CASSARGQETQYF. The CDR3 region has the DNA TGTGCCAGCAGCGCTAGGGGCCAAGAGACCCAGTACTTC.

The gene calls are TRBV2 and TRBJ1-2; no clear D. The CDR3 length is 13 residues. V was clipped by 4 bases and J by 2 bases, with 8 bases between them. Germline CDR1 and CDR2: SNHLY and FYNNEI. The DNA of the CDR3 is TGTGCCAGCAGTGTGGCGGAGAACTATGGCTACACCTTC. Translated, it gives CASSVAENYGYTF.

The J gene is TRBJ1-3, the V gene TRBV29-1, with D uncertain. Germline loops: CDR1 SQVTM, CDR2 ANQGSEA. This CDR3 has 11 residues. V gave up 8 bases and J gave up 8 bases, with 13 bases separating them. The CDR3 sequence: CSSERVDTIYF. The CDR3 bases are TGCAGCTCTGAAAGGGTGGACACCATATATTTT.

By its share, this clone is medium-sized (0.01 to 0.1%). The gene calls are TRBV19 and TRBJ1-2; 9 bases are a match to TRBD1. The germline gives CDR1 LNHDA, CDR2 SQIVND (reference sequence). This CDR3 contains 17 residues. Trimming at V came to 5 bases and at J to 0 bases, leaving 10 bases not matched to a gene. The CDR3, as DNA: TGTGCCAGTAGTCCTGGGACAGGGTCCCCGACTAACTATGGCTACACCTTC. Translation: CASSPGTGSPTNYGYTF.

This chain joins TRBV6-5 and TRBJ2-5; TRBD1 might be the D (6 bases). The J call may be mistaken, given a closer DNA end match to TRBJ2-7. The CDR3 loop spans 12 amino acids. Germline V gives CDR1 MNHEY, CDR2 SVGAGI. The DNA for the CDR3 is TGTGCCAGCAGGGGGACATCCTACGAGCAGTACTTC. It codes for CASRGTSYEQYF.

This chain joins TRBV19 and TRBJ2-1; D is unclear. This CDR3 contains 13 residues. CDR1 is LNHDA and CDR2 is SQIVND in the germline V gene (reference sequence). Trimming pared 2 bases from V and 9 bases from J, leaving 11 bases between. CDR3 coding DNA: TGTGCCAGTAGTATACCGGGTATCGGTGAGCAGTTCTTC. This codes for CASSIPGIGEQFF.

This clone came up once. The final CDR3 position lacks the conserved phenylalanine or tryptophan, pointing to a likely read error. It is unclear where the CDR3 begins or ends on the DNA, so no DNA is shown, and the CDR3 is as TCRdb lists it. The CDR3: CSASVLNL. The J gene is TRBJ1-1, the V gene TRBV20-1; the DNA was not used to check the table's D call, TRBD1. Per germline, CDR1 DFQATT and CDR2 SNEGSKA (reference sequence). The CDR3 contains 8 residues when both ends are counted.

DNA of the CDR3: TGTGCCAGCAGCTTAGATAGGGGCAATGAGCAGTTCTTC. Encoded protein: CASSLDRGNEQFF. The V call is TRBV11-2, the J call TRBJ2-1, with a weak D call TRBD1 (5 bases). V was clipped by 0 bases and J by 6 bases, with 6 bases between them. The CDR3 is made up of 13 amino acids. CDR1 is SGHAT, CDR2 FQNNGV, per germline.

The chain carries TRBV7-9 and TRBJ2-3, with D tentatively TRBD1 (6 bases). This CDR3 has 14 residues. The germline V gene encodes CDR1 SEHNR and CDR2 FQNEAQ (reference sequence). Trimming shortened V by 5 bases and J by 6 bases, and 15 bases separated the two germline ends. This CDR3 reads CASSRVGAGDTQYF. CDR3 DNA: TGTGCCAGCAGCCGGGTGGGGGCCGGGGATACGCAGTATTTT. The whole variable domain, remainder taken from reference TRBV7-9 and TRBJ2-3, is DTGVSQNPRHKITKRGQNVTFRCDPISEHNRLYWYRQTLGQGPEFLTYFQNEAQLEKSRLLSDRFSAERPKGSFSTLEIQRTEQGDSAMYLCASSRVGAGDTQYFGPGTRLTVL.

V gene TRBV30 combines with J gene TRBJ1-5; D remains unclear. This CDR3 contains 13 residues. Trimming took off 0 bases at V and 4 bases at J, with 7 bases between the two ends. From germline, CDR1 is GTSNPN and CDR2 SVGIG (reference sequence). The chain's CDR3 is CAWSVEGNQPQHF. The CDR3 coding sequence is TGTGCCTGGAGTGTAGAGGGAAATCAGCCCCAGCATTTT.

This chain links TRBV19 with TRBJ1-2, with D perhaps TRBD1 (5 bases). Germline V gives CDR1 LNHDA, CDR2 SQIVND (reference sequence). The CDR3 consists of 13 residues. The V and J ends lost 3 bases and 4 bases respectively, with 9 bases between them. The CDR3 nucleotides read TGTGCCAGTAGTATTGGGGGAACCTATGGCTACACCTTC. It encodes CASSIGGTYGYTF.

The chain is built from TRBV4-1 and TRBJ2-1; 7 bases map to TRBD2. V lost 6 bases, J lost 5 bases, and 7 bases stayed unmatched. Per the germline V gene, CDR1 is MGHRA and CDR2 is YSYEKL. This CDR3 is 14 amino acids long. The CDR3 bases are TGCGCCAGCAGTCGGGGAGGGAAAGACAATGAGCAGTTCTTC. Its protein is CASSRGGKDNEQFF.

The CDR3 protein is CASSFSGYLDEQFF. Written as DNA, the CDR3 is TGTGCCAGCAGCTTTTCCGGTTATTTGGATGAGCAGTTCTTC. This chain connects TRBV11-2 to TRBJ2-1; D ambiguous. V lost 3 bases and J lost 8, with 14 bases in between. Germline CDR1 reads SGHAT; CDR2 reads FQNNGV. CDR3 length equals 14 residues.

The chain is built from TRBV6-5 and TRBJ2-1, with TRBD2 identical over 9 bases. The CDR3 is 16 amino acids. Trimming removed 0 bases from V and 7 bases from J; junction bases left unmatched: 7. Germline CDR1 MNHEY, CDR2 SVGAGI. The CDR3 protein is CASSYSASGIRNEQFF. DNA of the CDR3: TGTGCCAGCAGTTACTCTGCTAGCGGGATCCGTAATGAGCAGTTCTTC.

V gene TRBV15 combines with J gene TRBJ1-4; D is unclear. Germline values: CDR1 LNHNV, CDR2 YYDKDF (reference sequence). CDR3 length: 15 amino acids. Between the trimmed V and J ends, which lost 0 bases and 5 bases, there was a span of 10 bases. CDR3 region: CATSRDPLGNEKLFF. As DNA, the CDR3 is TGTGCCACCAGCAGAGATCCCCTGGGAAATGAAAAACTGTTTTTT. The variable domain in full, completed from reference TRBV15 and TRBJ1-4, reads DAMVIQNPRYQVTQFGKPVTLSCSQTLNHNVMYWYQQKSSQAPKLLFHYYDKDFNNEADTPDNFQSRRPNTSFCFLDIRSPGLGDTAMYLCATSRDPLGNEKLFFGSGTQLSVL.

The chain couples TRBV6-1 to TRBJ1-3, with D maybe TRBD1 (6 bases). V was cut by 4 bases and J by 0 bases, with 10 bases left in between. Germline CDR1 is MNHNS and CDR2 is SASEGT. The CDR3 runs to 15 residues. CDR3 bases: TGTGCCAGCAGTGTGGAGGACAGCTCTGGAAACACCATATATTTT. Residues: CASSVEDSSGNTIYF.